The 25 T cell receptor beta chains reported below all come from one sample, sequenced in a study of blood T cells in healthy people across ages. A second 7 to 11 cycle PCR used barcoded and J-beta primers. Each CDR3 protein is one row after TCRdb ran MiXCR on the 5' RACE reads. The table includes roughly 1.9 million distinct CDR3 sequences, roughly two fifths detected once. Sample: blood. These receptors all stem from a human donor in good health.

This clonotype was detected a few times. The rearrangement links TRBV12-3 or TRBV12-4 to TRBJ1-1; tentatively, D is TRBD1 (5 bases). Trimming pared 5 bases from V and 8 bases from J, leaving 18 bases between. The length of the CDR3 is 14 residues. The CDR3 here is CASSRNLSGGEAFF. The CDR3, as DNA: TGTGCCAGCAGTCGCAATCTTAGTGGGGGAGAAGCTTTCTTT.

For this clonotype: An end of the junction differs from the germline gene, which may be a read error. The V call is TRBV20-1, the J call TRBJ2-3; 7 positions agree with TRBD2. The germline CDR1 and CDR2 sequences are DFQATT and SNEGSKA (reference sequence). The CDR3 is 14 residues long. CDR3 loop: CSAGDSGLTYTQYF. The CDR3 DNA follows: TGCAGTGCTGGAGATAGCGGGCTAACTTATACGCAGTATTTT.

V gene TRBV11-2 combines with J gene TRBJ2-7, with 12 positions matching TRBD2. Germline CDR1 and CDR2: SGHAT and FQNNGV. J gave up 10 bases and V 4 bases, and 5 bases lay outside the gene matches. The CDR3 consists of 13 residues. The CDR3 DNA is TGTGCCAGCAGCTGGACTAGCGGGGAGTCCCAGTACTTC. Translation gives CASSWTSGESQYF.

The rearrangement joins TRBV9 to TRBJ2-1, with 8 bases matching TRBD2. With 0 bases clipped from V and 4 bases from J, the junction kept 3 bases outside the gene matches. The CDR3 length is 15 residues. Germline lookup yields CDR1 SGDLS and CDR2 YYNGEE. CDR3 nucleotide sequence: TGTGCCAGCAGCGTAGGGGGACTAGTTTACAATGAGCAGTTCTTC. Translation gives CASSVGGLVYNEQFF.

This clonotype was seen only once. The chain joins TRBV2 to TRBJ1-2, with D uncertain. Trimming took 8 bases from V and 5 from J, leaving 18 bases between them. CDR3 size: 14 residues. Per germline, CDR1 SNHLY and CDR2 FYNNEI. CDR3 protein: CASHRNTGLYGYTF. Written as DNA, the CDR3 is TGTGCCAGCCACCGTAATACCGGCCTTTATGGCTACACCTTC. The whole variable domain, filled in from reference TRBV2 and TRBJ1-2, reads EPEVTQTPSHQVTQMGQEVILRCVPISNHLYFYWYRQILGQKVEFLVSFYNNEISEKSEIFDDQFSVERPDGSNFTLKIRSTKLEDSAMYFCASHRNTGLYGYTFGSGTRLTVV.

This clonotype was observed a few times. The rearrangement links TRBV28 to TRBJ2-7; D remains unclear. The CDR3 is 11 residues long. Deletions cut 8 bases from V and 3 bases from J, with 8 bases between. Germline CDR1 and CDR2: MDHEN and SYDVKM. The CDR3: CASGTLYEQYF. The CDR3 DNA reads TGTGCCAGCGGCACTCTCTACGAGCAGTACTTC.

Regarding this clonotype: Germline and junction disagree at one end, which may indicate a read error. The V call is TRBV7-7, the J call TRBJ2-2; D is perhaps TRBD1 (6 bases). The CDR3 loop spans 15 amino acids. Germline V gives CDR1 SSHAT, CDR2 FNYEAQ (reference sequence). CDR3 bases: TGTGCTAGCAGTACAGGGTCGGTGTTAACCGGGGAGCTGTTTTTT. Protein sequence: CASSTGSVLTGELFF.

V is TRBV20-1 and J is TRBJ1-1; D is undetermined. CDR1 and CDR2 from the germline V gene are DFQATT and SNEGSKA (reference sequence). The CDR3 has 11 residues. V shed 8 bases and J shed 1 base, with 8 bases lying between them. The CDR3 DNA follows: TGCAGTTCCGAAAGGAACACTGAAGCTTTCTTT. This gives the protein CSSERNTEAFF.

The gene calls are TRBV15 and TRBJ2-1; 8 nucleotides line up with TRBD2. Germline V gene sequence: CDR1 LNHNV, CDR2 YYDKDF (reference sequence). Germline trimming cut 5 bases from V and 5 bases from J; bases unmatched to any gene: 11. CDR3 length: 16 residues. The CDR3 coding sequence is TGTGCCACCAGCGCCCCAGGGACTAGGGTAGACAATGAGCAGTTCTTC. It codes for CATSAPGTRVDNEQFF.

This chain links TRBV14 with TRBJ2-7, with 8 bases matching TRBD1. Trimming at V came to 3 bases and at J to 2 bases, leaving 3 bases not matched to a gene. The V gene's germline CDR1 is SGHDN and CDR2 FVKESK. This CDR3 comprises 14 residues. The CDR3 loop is CASSHWDRPYEQYF. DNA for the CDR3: TGTGCCAGCAGCCATTGGGACAGGCCCTACGAGCAGTACTTC.

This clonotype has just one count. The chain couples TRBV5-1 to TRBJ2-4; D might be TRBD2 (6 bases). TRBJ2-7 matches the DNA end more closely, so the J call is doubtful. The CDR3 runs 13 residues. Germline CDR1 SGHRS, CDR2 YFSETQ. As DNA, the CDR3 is TGCGCCAGCAGCTGGACATTGGGAGGCGAGCAGTACTTC. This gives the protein CASSWTLGGEQYF.

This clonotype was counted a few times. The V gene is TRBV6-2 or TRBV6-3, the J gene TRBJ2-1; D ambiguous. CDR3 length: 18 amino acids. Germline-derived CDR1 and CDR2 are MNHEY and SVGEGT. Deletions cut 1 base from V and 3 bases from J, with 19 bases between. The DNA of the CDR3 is TGTGCCAGCAGTTACTTCCGACGACCAGCAAGAGACTACAATGAGCAGTTCTTC. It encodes CASSYFRRPARDYNEQFF.

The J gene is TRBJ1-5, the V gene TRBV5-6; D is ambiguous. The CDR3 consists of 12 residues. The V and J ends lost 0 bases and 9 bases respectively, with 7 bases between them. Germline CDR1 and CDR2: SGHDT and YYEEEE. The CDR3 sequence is CASSLGGWPQHF. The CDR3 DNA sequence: TGTGCCAGCAGCTTGGGGGGTTGGCCCCAGCATTTT.

Here the CDR3 reads CASGTRDFNEKLFF. The CDR3 DNA is TGTGCTAGTGGGACTCGGGATTTTAATGAAAAACTGTTTTTT. The V and J genes are TRBV12-5 and TRBJ1-4; D call uncertain. V was clipped by 6 bases and J by 4 bases, with 12 bases between them. This CDR3 comprises 14 residues. CDR1 and CDR2 (germline): LGHNT, FRNRAP.

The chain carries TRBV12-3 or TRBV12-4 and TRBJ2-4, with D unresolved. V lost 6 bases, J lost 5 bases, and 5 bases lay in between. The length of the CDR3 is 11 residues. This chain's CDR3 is CASRYQNIQYF. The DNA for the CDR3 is TGTGCCAGCAGATACCAAAACATTCAGTACTTC.

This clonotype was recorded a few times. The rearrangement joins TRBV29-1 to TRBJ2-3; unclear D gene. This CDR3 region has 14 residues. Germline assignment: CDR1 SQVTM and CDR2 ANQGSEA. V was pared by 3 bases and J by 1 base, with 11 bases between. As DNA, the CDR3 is TGCAGCGTTGACTTACTTGGGGGCACAGATACGCAGTATTTT. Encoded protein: CSVDLLGGTDTQYF.

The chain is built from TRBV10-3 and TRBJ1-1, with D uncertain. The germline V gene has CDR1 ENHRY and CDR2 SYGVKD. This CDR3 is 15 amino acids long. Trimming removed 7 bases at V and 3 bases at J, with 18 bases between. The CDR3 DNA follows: TGTGCCATCAAAGTCGAAGGTAATACGGACACTGAAGCTTTCTTT. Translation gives CAIKVEGNTDTEAFF.

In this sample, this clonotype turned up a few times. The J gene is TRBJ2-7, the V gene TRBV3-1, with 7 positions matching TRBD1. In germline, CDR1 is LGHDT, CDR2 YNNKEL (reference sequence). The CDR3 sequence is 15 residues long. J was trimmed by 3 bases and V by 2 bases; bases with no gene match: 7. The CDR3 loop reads CASSQSPTGYYEQYF. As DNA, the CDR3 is TGTGCCAGCAGCCAATCGCCGACAGGGTACTACGAGCAGTACTTC.

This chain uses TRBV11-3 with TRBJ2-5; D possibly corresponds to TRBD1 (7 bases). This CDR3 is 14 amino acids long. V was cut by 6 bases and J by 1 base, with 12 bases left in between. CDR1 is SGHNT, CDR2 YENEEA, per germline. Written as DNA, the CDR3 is TGTGCCAGCAGTTTCAGGGGGGTCCAAGAGACCCAGTACTTC. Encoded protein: CASSFRGVQETQYF.

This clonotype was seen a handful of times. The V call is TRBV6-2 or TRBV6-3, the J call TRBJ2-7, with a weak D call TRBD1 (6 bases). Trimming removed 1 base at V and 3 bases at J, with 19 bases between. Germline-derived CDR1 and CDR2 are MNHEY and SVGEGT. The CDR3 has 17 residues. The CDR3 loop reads CASSYYVGRGPNYEQYF. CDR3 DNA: TGTGCCAGCAGTTACTATGTCGGCAGGGGCCCTAACTACGAGCAGTACTTC.

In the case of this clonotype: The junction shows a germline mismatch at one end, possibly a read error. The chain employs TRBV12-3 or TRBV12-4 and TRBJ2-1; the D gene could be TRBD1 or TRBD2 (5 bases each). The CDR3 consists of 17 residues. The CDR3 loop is CAGSPVSGARGGDEQFF. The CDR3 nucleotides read TGTGCCGGCAGCCCCGTAAGCGGAGCAAGGGGTGGGGATGAGCAGTTCTTC.

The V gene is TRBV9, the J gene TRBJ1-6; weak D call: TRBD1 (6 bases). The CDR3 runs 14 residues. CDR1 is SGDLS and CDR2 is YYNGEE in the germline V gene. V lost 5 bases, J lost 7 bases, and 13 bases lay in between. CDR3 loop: CASRSPGANSPLHF. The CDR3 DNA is TGTGCCAGCAGATCGCCAGGGGCCAATTCACCCCTCCACTTT. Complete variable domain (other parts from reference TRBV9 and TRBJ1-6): DSGVTQTPKHLITATGQRVTLRCSPRSGDLSVYWYQQSLDQGLQFLIQYYNGEERAKGNILERFSAQQFPDLHSELNLSSLELGDSALYFCASRSPGANSPLHFGNGTRLTVT.

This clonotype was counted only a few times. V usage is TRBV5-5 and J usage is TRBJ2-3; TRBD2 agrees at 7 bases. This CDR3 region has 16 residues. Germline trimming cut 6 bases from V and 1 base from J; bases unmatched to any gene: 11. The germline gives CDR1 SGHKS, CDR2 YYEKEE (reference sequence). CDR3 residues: CASTIGASGRTDTQYF. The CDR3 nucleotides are TGTGCCAGCACTATAGGGGCTAGCGGCCGCACAGATACGCAGTATTTT.

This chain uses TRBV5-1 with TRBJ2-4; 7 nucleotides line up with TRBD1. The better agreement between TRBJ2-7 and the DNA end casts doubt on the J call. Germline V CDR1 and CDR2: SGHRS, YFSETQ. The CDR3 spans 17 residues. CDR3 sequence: CASSLWVSPTGYSEQYF. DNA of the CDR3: TGCGCCAGCAGCTTGTGGGTTTCCCCGACAGGGTATAGCGAGCAGTACTTC.

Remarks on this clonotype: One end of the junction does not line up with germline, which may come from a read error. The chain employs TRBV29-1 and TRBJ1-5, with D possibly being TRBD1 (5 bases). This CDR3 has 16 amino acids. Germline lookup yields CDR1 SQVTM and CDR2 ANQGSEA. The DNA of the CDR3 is TGCGGCGTTGAAGTAGGAGAGGGGCAGGAGGATCAGCCCCAGCATTTT. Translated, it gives CGVEVGEGQEDQPQHF.